These 26 T cell receptor beta chains originate from one sample sequenced in a study of graft-versus-host responses after intestinal transplantation. The researchers put about 200,000 CFSE-labeled responder cells into plates with about 200,000 irradiated, violet-dye-labeled stimulator cells. Only in-frame clones appear in the TCRdb table, and some are missing; sequencing was by immunoSEQ multiplex PCR. The sample holds tens of thousands of clones, around 43% seen once. Sequences were derived from alloreactive CD8+ T cells from a mixed lymphocyte reaction culture, sampled before transplantation. Subset: CFSE-low proliferating T cells sorted from roughly 6-day pre-transplant mixed lymphocyte reaction (GvH or HvG direction). The receptors originated from a human patient who was an organ donor for intestinal transplantation.

The chain joins TRBV4-1 to TRBJ2-1; 7 nucleotides align to TRBD2. V lost 2 bases, J lost 10 bases, and 23 bases stayed unmatched. Germline CDR1 reads MGHRA; CDR2 reads YSYEKL. The CDR3 spans 19 residues. CDR3 in DNA: TGCGCCAGCAGCCAATGGATCAGCGGGACGCTCCATAAACAAGTGGAGCAGTTCTTC. Encoded protein: CASSQWISGTLHKQVEQFF.

V usage is TRBV7-8 and J usage is TRBJ2-1, with 10 positions matching TRBD2. With V trimmed by 1 base and J by 5 bases, 5 bases remained unmatched. The germline V gene encodes CDR1 SGHVS and CDR2 FQNEAQ. This CDR3 has 16 amino acids. The CDR3 bases are TGTGCCAGCAGCTTAGATCCTAGCGGGAGAGACAATGAGCAGTTCTTC. Its translation is CASSLDPSGRDNEQFF.

This clone was seen more than once but under ten times. The genes are TRBV6-9 and TRBJ2-7; 13 bases map to TRBD2. The CDR3 is 13 amino acids. V lost 10 bases, J lost 3 bases, and 3 bases stayed unmatched. Germline V CDR1 and CDR2: MNHGY, SVAAGI. In DNA, the CDR3 is TGTGCCACCCGGACTAGCGGGAGCTACGAGCAGTACTTC. Protein product: CATRTSGSYEQYF.

The chain is built from TRBV9 and TRBJ2-7; 11 bases are shared with TRBD2. CDR1 is SGDLS, CDR2 YYNGEE, per germline. Trimming cost V 0 bases and J 4 bases; bases outside gene matches: 3. This CDR3 is 15 amino acids long. The CDR3 DNA sequence: TGTGCCAGCAGCGTAGAGACTAGCGGGATGTACGAGCAGTACTTC. This encodes CASSVETSGMYEQYF.

The gene calls are TRBV27 and TRBJ1-5; D gene ambiguous. Between the trimmed V and J ends, which lost 3 bases and 6 bases, there was a span of 9 bases. The CDR3 is 13 amino acids. The germline gives CDR1 MNHEY, CDR2 SMNVEV (reference sequence). The CDR3, as DNA: TGTGCCAGCAGTTTGACGAAGGGTCAGCCCCAGCATTTT. It encodes CASSLTKGQPQHF.

The chain couples TRBV6-6 to TRBJ1-5, with TRBD1 matching 8 bases. Looked up from germline, CDR1 is MNHNY and CDR2 is SVGAGI (reference sequence). This CDR3 comprises 15 residues. V was clipped by 5 bases and J by 6 bases; unmatched bases: 9. CDR3 coding DNA: TGTGCCAGCAGTACCGGGACAGGTCCTTCTCAGCCCCAGCATTTT. Protein sequence: CASSTGTGPSQPQHF.

This clone was counted once. The V gene is TRBV9, the J gene TRBJ2-7; TRBD1 or TRBD2 may be the D gene (5 bases each). V was clipped by 0 bases and J by 6 bases, with 13 bases between them. This CDR3 contains 14 residues. The germline gives CDR1 SGDLS, CDR2 YYNGEE. The CDR3 DNA follows: TGTGCCAGCAGCGTAGTCCCTTCGGGACGCGAGCAGTACTTC. Protein sequence: CASSVVPSGREQYF.

In its sample, this clone was seen a few times. The V call is TRBV4-2, the J call TRBJ1-2; D call uncertain. Deletions cut 0 bases from V and 8 bases from J, with 19 bases between. In germline, CDR1 is LGHNA, CDR2 YNFKEQ. CDR3 size: 16 residues. In DNA, the CDR3 is TGTGCCAGCAGCCAAGACCCCGGAGGATACCGGGGAGGCTACACCTTC. This sequence encodes CASSQDPGGYRGGYTF.

There are a few counts of this clone. The chain employs TRBV9 and TRBJ1-4; 7 positions match TRBD1. The CDR3 contains 15 residues. Germline trimming cut 2 bases from V and 8 bases from J; bases unmatched to any gene: 9. Germline V gene lookup returns CDR1 SGDLS and CDR2 YYNGEE. CDR3 loop: CASSVGGGAEEKLFF. Written as DNA, the CDR3 is TGTGCCAGCAGCGTGGGAGGGGGCGCGGAAGAAAAACTGTTTTTT.

This chain connects TRBV5-3 to TRBJ1-2; the D is unclear. TRBV5-3 is an ORF, with its function uncertain. The CDR3 is 12 amino acids. V gave up 5 bases and J gave up 4 bases, with 9 bases separating them. The CDR3 DNA sequence: TGTGCCAGAAGTCCTGGTGGCTATGGCTACACCTTC. Translating it yields CARSPGGYGYTF.

The chain carries TRBV5-1 and TRBJ2-1; D is unclear. The germline gives CDR1 SGHRS, CDR2 YFSETQ. Trimming stripped 4 bases from V and 10 bases from J, with 18 bases between. This CDR3 is 14 amino acids long. CDR3 residues: CASSPGITTQEQFF. CDR3 DNA sequence: TGCGCCAGCAGCCCGGGCATTACAACGCAGGAGCAGTTCTTC.

The chain joins TRBV27 to TRBJ1-2; possibly TRBD1 for D (6 bases). Germline V gene data show CDR1 as MNHEY and CDR2 as SMNVEV (reference sequence). V gave up 7 bases and J gave up 4 bases, with 16 bases separating them. The CDR3 length is 14 residues. The CDR3 loop is CASTRFSGAYGYTF. The CDR3 DNA sequence: TGTGCCAGCACCCGTTTCTCGGGGGCCTATGGCTACACCTTC.

V usage is TRBV18 and J usage is TRBJ2-1; 11 bases are shared with TRBD2. The V and J ends lost 6 bases and 8 bases, in that order; junction bases with no gene match: 9. CDR3 size: 15 residues. Germline lookup yields CDR1 KGHSH and CDR2 LQKENI. CDR3 sequence: CASSYTSGRQYEQFF. The CDR3 coding sequence is TGTGCCAGCTCGTACACTAGCGGGAGACAATATGAGCAGTTCTTC.

By sample fraction, this clone is medium-sized. CDR3 protein: CASKTPEAFF. The CDR3 nucleotides are TGTGCCAGCAAGACCCCTGAAGCTTTCTTT. The chain couples TRBV6-5 to TRBJ1-1; unclear D gene. V gave up 7 bases and J gave up 6 bases, with 6 bases separating them. The CDR3 has 10 amino acids. Germline V gives CDR1 MNHEY, CDR2 SVGAGI.

The genes are TRBV19 and TRBJ1-2; unclear D gene. The CDR3 contains 15 residues. Looked up from germline, CDR1 is LNHDA and CDR2 is SQIVND (reference sequence). With 2 bases removed from V and 5 bases from J, the gap between germline ends came to 15 bases. CDR3 sequence (DNA): TGTGCCAGTAGTATATCTGGAGGGCCCCTATATGGCTACACCTTC. It translates to CASSISGGPLYGYTF.

This chain connects TRBV11-3 to TRBJ2-1, with TRBD2 matching 9 bases. J was trimmed by 2 bases and V by 5 bases; bases with no gene match: 7. The length of the CDR3 is 16 residues. Germline V gene data show CDR1 as SGHNT and CDR2 as YENEEA. The CDR3 loop reads CASSKQAGGPYNEQFF. CDR3 nucleotides: TGTGCCAGCAGCAAACAAGCGGGAGGACCCTACAATGAGCAGTTCTTC.

This clone has only a few counts. CDR3 nucleotides: TGTGCCAGCAGTCCCGACTTAGGGGGGAATGAGCAGTTCTTC. It codes for CASSPDLGGNEQFF. The rearrangement uses TRBV27 and TRBJ2-1; D possibly matches TRBD1 or TRBD2 (6 bases each). The germline gives CDR1 MNHEY, CDR2 SMNVEV (reference sequence). The CDR3 has 14 amino acids. V was pared by 5 bases and J by 7 bases, with 15 bases between.

The chain recombines TRBV6-1 with TRBJ2-7; D is possibly TRBD1 (5 bases). V was shortened by 8 bases and J by 3 bases, with 11 bases between the two germline ends. CDR1 and CDR2 (germline): MNHNS, SASEGT. This CDR3 is built from 12 residues. CDR3 coding DNA: TGTGCCAGCCCAGACAGCGTCTACGAGCAGTACTTC. Translated, it gives CASPDSVYEQYF.

Turning to this clone: This sequence may be a read error, since a much larger clone differs from it by one base. The rearrangement links TRBV4-1 to TRBJ2-7, with TRBD2 identical over 10 bases. CDR1 and CDR2 (germline): MGHRA, YSYEKL. The CDR3 consists of 17 residues. With 1 base clipped from V and 0 bases from J, the junction kept 6 bases outside the gene matches. The CDR3 loop reads CASSQGLAGAYSYEQYF. In DNA, the CDR3 is TGCGCCAGCAGCCAAGGCCTAGCGGGAGCCTACTCCTACGAGCAGTACTTC.

The CDR3 sequence: CASSGLADSYNEQFF. The CDR3 coding sequence is TGTGCCAGCAGCGGACTAGCGGATTCCTACAATGAGCAGTTCTTC. The chain joins TRBV9 to TRBJ2-1; 9 bases fit TRBD2. V shed 3 bases and J 1 base; nucleotides not matched to a gene: 2. The CDR3 covers 15 residues. The V gene's germline CDR1 is SGDLS and CDR2 YYNGEE.

This sequence joins TRBV15 and TRBJ2-1; 7 nucleotides line up with TRBD1. CDR3 length: 15 residues. Germline V gene sequence: CDR1 LNHNV, CDR2 YYDKDF (reference sequence). V dropped 4 bases and J dropped 1; count of bases not matched to a gene: 4. The CDR3 spells CATSIDRVSYNEQFF. In DNA form, the CDR3 reads TGTGCCACCAGCATAGACAGGGTATCCTACAATGAGCAGTTCTTC.

The J gene is TRBJ2-2, the V gene TRBV4-3; 7 bases are a match to TRBD2. The CDR3 extends over 15 amino acids. Germline lookup yields CDR1 LGHNA and CDR2 YSLEER. J gave up 4 bases and V 3 bases, and 5 bases lay outside the gene matches. In DNA form, the CDR3 reads TGCGCCAGCAGCCATATCTGGGGGGGCACCGGGGAGCTGTTTTTT. Translation gives CASSHIWGGTGELFF.

This clone turned up a few times. V gene TRBV7-3 combines with J gene TRBJ2-7; D unclear. Trimming removed 2 bases from V and 2 bases from J, with 4 bases in between. The germline gives CDR1 SGHTA, CDR2 FQGTGA. This CDR3 is built from 12 residues. CDR3 sequence: CASSLGTYEQYF. The CDR3 bases are TGTGCCAGCAGCTTAGGGACCTACGAGCAGTACTTC.

This clone occurred a few times. The V and J genes are TRBV9 and TRBJ2-7; 11 bases are a match to TRBD2. Losses at the gene ends were 3 bases for V and 3 bases for J; bases not matched to a gene: 2. This CDR3 is 14 amino acids long. The germline V gene encodes CDR1 SGDLS and CDR2 YYNGEE. The CDR3 region is CASSAGTSGYEQYF. CDR3 nucleotides: TGTGCCAGCAGCGCTGGGACTAGCGGCTACGAGCAGTACTTC.

Turning to this clone: One end of the junction varies from germline; a read error may be responsible. The V call is TRBV7-9, the J call TRBJ1-1; D perhaps matches TRBD1 (6 bases). CDR3 length equals 15 residues. Germline CDR1 and CDR2: SEHNR and FQNEAQ (reference sequence). As DNA, the CDR3 is TGCGCCAGCAGCCAAGTCGTCAGGGGTTATACTGAAGCTTTCTTT. Translation gives CASSQVVRGYTEAFF.

This chain joins TRBV7-9 and TRBJ1-5, with 7 bases lining up with TRBD1. The CDR3 contains 15 residues. From germline, CDR1 is SEHNR and CDR2 FQNEAQ (reference sequence). Germline trimming cut 4 bases from V and 7 bases from J; bases unmatched to any gene: 10. Here the CDR3 DNA reads TGTGCCAGCAGCTCCGACAGGGCTGTCGGCCAGCCCCAGCATTTT. Translating it yields CASSSDRAVGQPQHF. Combining the CDR3 with reference TRBV7-9 and TRBJ1-5 gives the whole variable domain DTGVSQNPRHKITKRGQNVTFRCDPISEHNRLYWYRQTLGQGPEFLTYFQNEAQLEKSRLLSDRFSAERPKGSFSTLEIQRTEQGDSAMYLCASSSDRAVGQPQHFGDGTRLSIL.